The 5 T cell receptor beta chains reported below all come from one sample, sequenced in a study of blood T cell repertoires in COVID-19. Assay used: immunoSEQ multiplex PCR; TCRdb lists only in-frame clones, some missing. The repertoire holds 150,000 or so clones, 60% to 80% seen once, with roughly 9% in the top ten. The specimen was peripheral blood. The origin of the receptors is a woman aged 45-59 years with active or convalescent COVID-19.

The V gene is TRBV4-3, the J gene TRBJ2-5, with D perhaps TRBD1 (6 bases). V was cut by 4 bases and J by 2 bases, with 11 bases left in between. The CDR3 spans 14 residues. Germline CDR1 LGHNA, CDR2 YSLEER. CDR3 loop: CASSLTGLQETQYF. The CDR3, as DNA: TGCGCCAGCAGCCTAACAGGGCTACAAGAGACCCAGTACTTC.

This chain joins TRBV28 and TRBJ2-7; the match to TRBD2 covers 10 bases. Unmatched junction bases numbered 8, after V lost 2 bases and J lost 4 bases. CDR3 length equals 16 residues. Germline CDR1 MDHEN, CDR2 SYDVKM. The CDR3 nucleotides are TGTGCCAGCAGTTTACCCCGGCCAGCGGGAGGGTACGAGCAGTACTTC. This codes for CASSLPRPAGGYEQYF.

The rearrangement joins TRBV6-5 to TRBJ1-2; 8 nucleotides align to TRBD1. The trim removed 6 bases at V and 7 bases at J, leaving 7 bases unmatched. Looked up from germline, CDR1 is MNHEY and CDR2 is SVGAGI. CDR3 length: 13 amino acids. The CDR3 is CASRGQGVGGYTF. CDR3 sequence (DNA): TGTGCCAGCAGAGGACAGGGTGTGGGTGGCTACACCTTC.

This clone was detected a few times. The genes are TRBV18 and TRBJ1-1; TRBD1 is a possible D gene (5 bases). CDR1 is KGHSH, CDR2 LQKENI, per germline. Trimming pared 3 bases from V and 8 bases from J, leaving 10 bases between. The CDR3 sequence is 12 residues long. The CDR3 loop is CASSPDRSEAFF. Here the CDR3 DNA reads TGTGCCAGCTCACCCGACAGATCAGAAGCTTTCTTT.

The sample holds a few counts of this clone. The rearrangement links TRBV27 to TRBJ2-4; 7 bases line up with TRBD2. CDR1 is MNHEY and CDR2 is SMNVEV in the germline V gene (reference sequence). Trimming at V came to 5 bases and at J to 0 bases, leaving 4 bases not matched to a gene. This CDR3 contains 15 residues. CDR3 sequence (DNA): TGTGCCAGCAGTAAAAGCGGGGTAGCCAAAAACATTCAGTACTTC. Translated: CASSKSGVAKNIQYF.